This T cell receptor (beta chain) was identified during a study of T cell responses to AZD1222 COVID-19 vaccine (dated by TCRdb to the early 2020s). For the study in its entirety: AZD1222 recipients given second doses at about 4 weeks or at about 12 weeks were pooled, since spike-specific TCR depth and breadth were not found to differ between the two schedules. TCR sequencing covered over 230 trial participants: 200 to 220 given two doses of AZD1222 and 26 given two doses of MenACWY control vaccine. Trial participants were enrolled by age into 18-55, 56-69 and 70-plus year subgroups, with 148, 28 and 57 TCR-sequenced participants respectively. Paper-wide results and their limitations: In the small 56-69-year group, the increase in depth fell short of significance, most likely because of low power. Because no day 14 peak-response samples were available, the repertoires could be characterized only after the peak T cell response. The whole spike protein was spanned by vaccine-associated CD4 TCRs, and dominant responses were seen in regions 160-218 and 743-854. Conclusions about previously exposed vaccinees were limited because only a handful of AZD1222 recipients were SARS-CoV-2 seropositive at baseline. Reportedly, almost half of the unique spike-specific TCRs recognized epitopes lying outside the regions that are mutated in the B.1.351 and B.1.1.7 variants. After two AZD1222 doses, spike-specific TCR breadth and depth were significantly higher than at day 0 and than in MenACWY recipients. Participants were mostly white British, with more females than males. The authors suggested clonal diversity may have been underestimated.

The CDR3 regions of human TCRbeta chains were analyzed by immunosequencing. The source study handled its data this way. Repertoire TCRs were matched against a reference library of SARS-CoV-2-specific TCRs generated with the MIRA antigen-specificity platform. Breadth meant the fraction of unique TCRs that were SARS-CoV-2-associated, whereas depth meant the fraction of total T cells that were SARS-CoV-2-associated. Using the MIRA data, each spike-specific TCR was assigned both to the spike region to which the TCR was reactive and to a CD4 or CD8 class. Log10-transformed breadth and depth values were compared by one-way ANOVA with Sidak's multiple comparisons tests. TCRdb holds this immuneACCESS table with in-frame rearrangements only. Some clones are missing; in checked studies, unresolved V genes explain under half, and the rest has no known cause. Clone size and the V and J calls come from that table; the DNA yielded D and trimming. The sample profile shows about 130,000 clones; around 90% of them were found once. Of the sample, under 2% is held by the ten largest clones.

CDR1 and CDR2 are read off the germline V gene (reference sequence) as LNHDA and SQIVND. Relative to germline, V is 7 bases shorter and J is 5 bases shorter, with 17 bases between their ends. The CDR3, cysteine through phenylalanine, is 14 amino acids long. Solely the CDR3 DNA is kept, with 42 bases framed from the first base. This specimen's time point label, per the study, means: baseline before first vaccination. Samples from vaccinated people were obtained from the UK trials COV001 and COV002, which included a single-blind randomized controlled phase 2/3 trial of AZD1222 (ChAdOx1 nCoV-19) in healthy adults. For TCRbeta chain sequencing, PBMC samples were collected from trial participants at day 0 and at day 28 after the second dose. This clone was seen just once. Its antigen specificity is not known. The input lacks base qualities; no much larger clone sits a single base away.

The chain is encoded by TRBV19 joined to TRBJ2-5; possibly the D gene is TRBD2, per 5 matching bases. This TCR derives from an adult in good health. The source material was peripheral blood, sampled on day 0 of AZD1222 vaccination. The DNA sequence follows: TGTGCCAGTAAACCGGACTGGACGGCGGAGACCCAGTACTTC. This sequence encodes CASKPDWTAETQYF. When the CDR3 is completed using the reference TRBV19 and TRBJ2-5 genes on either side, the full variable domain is DGGITQSPKYLFRKEGQNVTLSCEQNLNHDAMYWYRQDPGQGLRLIYYSQIVNDFQKGDIAEGYSVSREKKESFPLTVTSAQKNPTAFYLCASKPDWTAETQYFGPGTRLLVL.